The 17 T cell receptor beta chains reported below all come from one sample, sequenced in a study of PD-L1 blockade in urothelial cancer. Noted time point: pretreatment peripheral blood. Libraries were prepared by immunoSEQ multiplex PCR; TCRdb keeps only in-frame clonotypes and omits some of them. The sample includes about 95,000 clones, 90% of them seen just once. The input for sequencing was PBMCs, taken around atezolizumab (anti-PD-L1) treatment. Every receptor here comes from a man in his 60s with urothelial cancer.

The chain employs TRBV7-2 and TRBJ2-7; TRBD1 aligns across 11 bases. Germline CDR1 is SGHTA and CDR2 is FQGNSA. V trimming: 5 bases; J trimming: 4 bases; junction bases outside the gene matches: 7. The CDR3 has 15 amino acids. CDR3 DNA sequence: TGTGCCAGCAGCGTAGGGACAGGGGGGCCGTACGAGCAGTACTTC. This encodes CASSVGTGGPYEQYF.

The CDR3 nucleotides read TGTGCCATCAGCTTGGACAGGGGTCGCGGTACCTTGAACACTGAAGCTTTCTTT. Its protein product is CAISLDRGRGTLNTEAFF. The rearrangement uses TRBV10-3 and TRBJ1-1; 9 nucleotides align to TRBD1. The germline CDR1 and CDR2 sequences are ENHRY and SYGVKD. The length of the CDR3 is 18 residues. The J segment lost 0 bases and the V segment lost 6 bases, leaving 14 bases of the junction unmatched.

The V call is TRBV5-4, the J call TRBJ1-1, with TRBD1 as a possible D gene (5 bases). CDR1 and CDR2 from the germline V gene are SGHNT and YYREEE (reference sequence). Trimming removed 1 base at V and 5 bases at J, with 9 bases between. This CDR3 spans 13 amino acids. CDR3 protein: CASSLQGRTEAFF. The DNA of the CDR3 is TGTGCCAGCAGCTTGCAGGGTCGGACTGAAGCTTTCTTT.

The V gene is TRBV5-4, the J gene TRBJ2-7, with D perhaps TRBD2 (7 bases). Germline CDR1 reads SGHNT; CDR2 reads YYREEE (reference sequence). The CDR3 extends over 15 amino acids. Trimming stripped 4 bases from V and 5 bases from J, with 19 bases between. The DNA of the CDR3 is TGTGCCAGCAGCCCCGGAGGGGGGGCTGGCAACGAGCAGTACTTC. Its translation is CASSPGGGAGNEQYF.

V gene TRBV28 combines with J gene TRBJ1-2; 7 bases map to TRBD1. Germline loops: CDR1 MDHEN, CDR2 SYDVKM. Trimming cost V 6 bases and J 0 bases; bases outside gene matches: 7. This CDR3 region has 15 residues. The CDR3 protein is CASSPPDRANYGYTF. The CDR3 region has the DNA TGTGCCAGCAGCCCCCCAGACAGGGCTAACTATGGCTACACCTTC.

The chain links TRBV18 to TRBJ2-1, with a weak D call TRBD1 (5 bases). CDR1 is KGHSH and CDR2 is LQKENI in the germline V gene. This CDR3 contains 13 residues. V lost 4 bases to trimming and J lost 8 bases, with 12 bases between them. The CDR3 loop is CASSLGQGDEQFF. In DNA form, the CDR3 reads TGTGCCAGCTCACTGGGGCAGGGCGATGAGCAGTTCTTC.

This clone is a singleton in its sample. The chain employs TRBV11-2 and TRBJ2-5; no clear D. The CDR3 runs to 14 residues. The germline CDR1 and CDR2 sequences are SGHAT and FQNNGV. The ends were cut back, 5 bases at V and 0 bases at J, with 10 bases in the middle. CDR3 amino acids: CASSPRVYQETQYF. The CDR3 coding sequence is TGTGCCAGCAGCCCCCGGGTGTACCAAGAGACCCAGTACTTC.

The V call is TRBV5-1, the J call TRBJ2-7, with unresolved D. V lost 0 bases, J lost 0 bases, and 10 bases lay in between. The CDR3 is made up of 15 amino acids. Germline V gene lookup returns CDR1 SGHRS and CDR2 YFSETQ. The CDR3 sequence is CASSLEASSSYEQYF. The CDR3, as DNA: TGCGCCAGCAGCTTGGAGGCGTCTAGCTCCTACGAGCAGTACTTC.

The rearrangement uses TRBV7-3 and TRBJ2-7; 11 bases align to TRBD1. CDR3 size: 15 residues. The germline V gene has CDR1 SGHTA and CDR2 FQGTGA. Unmatched junction bases numbered 8, after V lost 4 bases and J lost 6 bases. CDR3 sequence (DNA): TGTGCCAGCAGCTCTCAACCGGGACAGGGGGTCGAGCAGTACTTC. As protein: CASSSQPGQGVEQYF. Supplemented by reference TRBV7-3 and TRBJ2-7, the full variable domain reads GAGVSQTPSNKVTEKGKYVELRCDPISGHTALYWYRQSLGQGPEFLIYFQGTGAADDSGLPNDRFFAVRPEGSVSTLKIQRTERGDSAVYLCASSSQPGQGVEQYFGPGTRLTVT.

The chain couples TRBV7-3 to TRBJ2-5; D possibly corresponds to TRBD1 (5 bases). CDR1 and CDR2 (germline): SGHTA, FQGTGA. The CDR3 sequence is 17 residues long. Trimming cost V 6 bases and J 3 bases, with 23 bases left between them. This CDR3 reads CASSFSRTPIHKETQYF. CDR3 nucleotide sequence: TGTGCCAGCAGTTTTTCACGGACACCTATTCACAAAGAGACCCAGTACTTC.

The J gene is TRBJ1-6, the V gene TRBV4-2; 7 positions match TRBD1. The junction had 1 base not matched to a gene; V was cut back by 1 base and J by 1 base. The CDR3 runs to 16 residues. Germline CDR1 LGHNA, CDR2 YNFKEQ. The CDR3, as DNA: TGTGCCAGCAGCCAAGGGGGACAGTCCTATAATTCACCCCTCCACTTT. Translated: CASSQGGQSYNSPLHF.

The chain has TRBV6-4 and TRBJ1-5, with D uncertain. The CDR3 is 13 amino acids. V was shortened by 4 bases and J by 5 bases, with 9 bases between the two germline ends. The germline gives CDR1 MRHNA, CDR2 SNTAGT. DNA of the CDR3: TGTGCCAGCAGTGCCCAGGTGGATCAGCCCCAGCATTTT. Its translation: CASSAQVDQPQHF.

The CDR3 nucleotides read TGTGCCAGCAGTTCCGGAGGGAGGGAGCAGTACTTC. Its protein is CASSSGGREQYF. The chain joins TRBV6-4 to TRBJ2-7; a possible D gene is TRBD2 (6 bases). Germline V gives CDR1 MRHNA, CDR2 SNTAGT. This CDR3 has 12 residues. Trimming cost V 5 bases and J 7 bases, with 12 bases left between them.

This clone was observed once. This chain connects TRBV7-3 to TRBJ2-1; no clear D. CDR1 SGHTA and CDR2 FQGTGA come from the germline V gene. Trimming cost V 3 bases and J 5 bases, with 8 bases left between them. The CDR3 spans 13 residues. The CDR3 region has the DNA TGTGCCAGCAGCTTGTCCCCAAACAATGAGCAGTTCTTC. Translating it yields CASSLSPNNEQFF.

This rearrangement joins TRBV9 to TRBJ2-7, with 16 bases matching TRBD2. The CDR3 consists of 17 residues. CDR1 is SGDLS and CDR2 is YYNGEE in the germline V gene. Losses at the gene ends were 4 bases for V and 4 bases for J; bases not matched to a gene: 8. The CDR3 DNA reads TGTGCCAGCAGCCAAAAAGGGACTAGCGGGGGGGCGTACGAGCAGTACTTC. This codes for CASSQKGTSGGAYEQYF.

This chain uses TRBV7-8 with TRBJ2-5; 11 bases agree with TRBD2. This CDR3 region has 16 residues. Germline V gene sequence: CDR1 SGHVS, CDR2 FQNEAQ. Trimming cost V 4 bases and J 5 bases; bases outside gene matches: 9. The CDR3 DNA reads as TGTGCCAGCAGCTCCGAGGGGCTAGCGGGAGGCGAGACCCAGTACTTC. Its protein product is CASSSEGLAGGETQYF.

This clone was counted a single time. The J gene is TRBJ1-2, the V gene TRBV28; D possibly corresponds to TRBD1 (6 bases). Trimming shortened V by 1 base and J by 8 bases, and 11 bases separated the two germline ends. The CDR3 is made up of 13 amino acids. Germline values: CDR1 MDHEN, CDR2 SYDVKM. As DNA, the CDR3 is TGTGCCAGCAGTTTATCAGGGGCTCGAGGCTACACCTTC. This sequence encodes CASSLSGARGYTF.